The 14 T cell receptor beta chains below were found in one sample sequenced in a study of blood T cell repertoires in COVID-19. Profiling relied on immunoSEQ multiplex PCR, and the TCRdb table lists in-frame clones only, not all of them. The data show some 120,000 clones, with roughly 80% seen just once and more than 9% held by the top ten. Input material: peripheral blood. All receptors come from a human donor in a cohort sampled during active COVID-19.

This clone was seen only a few times. V and J are TRBV12-3 or TRBV12-4 and TRBJ1-5, with D possibly TRBD1 on 6 matching bases. This CDR3 has 13 amino acids. Trimming pared 4 bases from V and 6 bases from J, leaving 10 bases between. The DNA of the CDR3 is TGTGCCAGCAGTTATGGGACACGTCAGCCCCAGCATTTT. This sequence encodes CASSYGTRQPQHF.

The V call is TRBV6-2 or TRBV6-3, the J call TRBJ1-1, with a tentative D call TRBD1 (6 bases). This CDR3 is built from 16 residues. From germline, CDR1 is MNHEY and CDR2 SVGEGT. Deletions cut 2 bases from V and 6 bases from J, with 19 bases between. CDR3 region: CASSYPREGGVSEAFF. The CDR3 DNA reads as TGTGCCAGCAGTTACCCGAGAGAAGGGGGAGTATCTGAAGCTTTCTTT.

This clone was seen only once. The chain combines TRBV28 with TRBJ1-2; the D is unclear. Per germline, CDR1 MDHEN and CDR2 SYDVKM. With 5 bases removed from V and 8 bases from J, the gap between germline ends came to 15 bases. The CDR3 is 13 amino acids. The CDR3 region is CASSPRGEAGYTF. CDR3 sequence (DNA): TGTGCCAGCAGTCCTCGAGGAGAGGCCGGCTACACCTTC.

This clone has more than one count but fewer than ten. V usage is TRBV5-1 and J usage is TRBJ2-1; 9 bases line up with TRBD2. This CDR3 comprises 15 residues. Germline V gene sequence: CDR1 SGHRS, CDR2 YFSETQ. Trimming cost V 1 base and J 6 bases; bases outside gene matches: 5. The DNA of the CDR3 is TGCGCCAGCAGCTTGATAGCGGGAGAGGGCAATGAGCAGTTCTTC. This codes for CASSLIAGEGNEQFF.

This clone was seen a few times. The V call is TRBV7-9, the J call TRBJ2-7; D perhaps matches TRBD1 (6 bases). Trimming shortened V by 0 bases and J by 0 bases, and 6 bases separated the two germline ends. Germline V lookup: CDR1 SEHNR, CDR2 FQNEAQ (reference sequence). CDR3 length equals 14 residues. The CDR3: CASSLAGGSYEQYF. In DNA, the CDR3 is TGTGCCAGCAGCTTAGCAGGGGGCTCCTACGAGCAGTACTTC.

V usage is TRBV5-6 and J usage is TRBJ1-1; possible D gene TRBD1, 6 bases. CDR1 and CDR2 (germline): SGHDT, YYEEEE. This CDR3 is 15 amino acids long. V lost 2 bases, J lost 0 bases, and 11 bases lay in between. DNA for the CDR3: TGTGCCAGCAGCTTCAGGGGAACGATGAACACTGAAGCTTTCTTT. It yields the protein CASSFRGTMNTEAFF.

The chain joins TRBV4-1 to TRBJ2-1; TRBD2 aligns across 12 bases. V was clipped by 3 bases and J by 3 bases; unmatched bases: 6. CDR1 is MGHRA, CDR2 YSYEKL, per germline. The length of the CDR3 is 17 residues. DNA for the CDR3: TGCGCCAGCAGCCAGACGACTAGCGGGAGCATCTACAATGAGCAGTTCTTC. This sequence encodes CASSQTTSGSIYNEQFF.

This clone was counted a few times. The chain uses TRBV30 and TRBJ1-5; a weak D match, TRBD1 (6 bases). Between the trimmed V and J ends, which lost 0 bases and 2 bases, there was a span of 11 bases. Per germline, CDR1 GTSNPN and CDR2 SVGIG (reference sequence). This CDR3 has 15 residues. CDR3 DNA: TGTGCCTGGAGTGTAGGGGGGGCCGGCAATCAGCCCCAGCATTTT. This codes for CAWSVGGAGNQPQHF. Variable domain in full (rest from reference TRBV30 and TRBJ1-5): SQTIHQWPATLVQPVGSPLSLECTVEGTSNPNLYWYRQAAGRGLQLLFYSVGIGQISSEVPQNLSASRPQDRQFILSSKKLLLSDSGFYLCAWSVGGAGNQPQHFGDGTRLSIL.

The gene calls are TRBV6-2 or TRBV6-3 and TRBJ2-1, with D perhaps matching TRBD2 (6 bases). The germline gives CDR1 MNHEY, CDR2 SVGEGT. The CDR3 consists of 15 residues. Deletions cut 4 bases from V and 3 bases from J, with 13 bases between. CDR3 in amino acids: CASSSLARNYNEQFF. CDR3 nucleotide sequence: TGTGCCAGCAGTTCTCTAGCGAGGAACTACAATGAGCAGTTCTTC.

The chain uses TRBV9 and TRBJ2-7; 9 bases are a match to TRBD1. Germline CDR1 and CDR2: SGDLS and YYNGEE. This CDR3 spans 14 amino acids. Trimming removed 0 bases from V and 6 bases from J; junction bases left unmatched: 4. CDR3 in amino acids: CASSVEGQGPEQYF. The CDR3 DNA follows: TGTGCCAGCAGCGTAGAGGGACAGGGTCCCGAGCAGTACTTC.

The rearrangement uses TRBV5-6 and TRBJ2-3; D is perhaps TRBD1 (5 bases). The V gene's germline CDR1 is SGHDT and CDR2 YYEEEE. This CDR3 region has 16 residues. V was cut by 0 bases and J by 3 bases, with 14 bases left in between. The CDR3 DNA follows: TGTGCCAGCAGCTTGGTAGGGGCACCTCGTACAGATACGCAGTATTTT. Its translation: CASSLVGAPRTDTQYF.

The chain has TRBV5-4 and TRBJ1-1; no firm D call. The CDR3 consists of 13 residues. The germline V and J ends were trimmed by 4 bases and 9 bases, with 16 bases remaining between them. The germline gives CDR1 SGHNT, CDR2 YYREEE (reference sequence). In nucleotides, the CDR3 is TGTGCCAGCAGCGGGGAGGACGGTTCGAAAGCTTTCTTT. Translated, it gives CASSGEDGSKAFF.

The CDR3 here is CAIKGQAVDIYEQYF. DNA of the CDR3: TGTGCCATCAAGGGTCAAGCGGTGGATATCTACGAGCAGTACTTC. The chain couples TRBV10-3 to TRBJ2-7, with a tentative D call TRBD2 (5 bases). V was cut by 7 bases and J by 3 bases, with 19 bases left in between. This CDR3 contains 15 residues. Germline V gene data show CDR1 as ENHRY and CDR2 as SYGVKD.

The chain links TRBV2 to TRBJ2-7; D is uncertain. CDR3 length: 13 residues. Germline-derived CDR1 and CDR2 are SNHLY and FYNNEI. The V end lost 8 bases, the J end lost 0 bases, and 11 bases lay between the germline ends. CDR3 in DNA: TGTGCCAGCGCCACTCGAAGCTCCTACGAGCAGTACTTC. As protein: CASATRSSYEQYF.